The 9 T cell receptor beta chains presented below share a single source sample, sequenced in a study of long-term antiretroviral therapy in people with HIV. Survey-level immunoSEQ v3.0 assays were run. The assay was immunoSEQ multiplex PCR, and TCRdb's table has in-frame clones only and misses some. The sample holds around 12,000 clones; 88% are singletons and the top ten take 22%. The specimen was unsorted PBMCs, collected 2.1 years after starting antiretroviral therapy. The receptors were gathered from a woman between 40 and 50 years old with HIV.

The chain uses TRBV5-1 and TRBJ2-2; no reliable D call. The CDR3 is 16 amino acids. Germline V lookup: CDR1 SGHRS, CDR2 YFSETQ. V was clipped by 4 bases and J by 3 bases, with 16 bases between them. CDR3 bases: TGCGCCAGCAGCCTTTTGGGCGAGGAGTACACCGGGGAGCTGTTTTTT. Translating it yields CASSLLGEEYTGELFF.

V is TRBV19 and J is TRBJ2-5; D may match TRBD1 or TRBD2 (5 bases each). The V gene lost 4 bases and the J gene lost 4 bases, with 10 bases spanning the gap. Per the germline V gene, CDR1 is LNHDA and CDR2 is SQIVND (reference sequence). This CDR3 has 13 residues. Written as DNA, the CDR3 is TGTGCCAGTAGTACACAGAGGGGAGAGACCCAGTACTTC. Protein product: CASSTQRGETQYF.

V gene TRBV9 combines with J gene TRBJ2-5; the match to TRBD2 covers 11 bases. Germline CDR1 reads SGDLS; CDR2 reads YYNGEE. The CDR3 totals 15 residues. After removal of 3 bases from V and 7 bases from J, the junction contained 8 bases not matched to a gene. The CDR3 DNA reads as TGTGCCAGCAGCGGATCCGGGACTAGCGGTGGGACCCAGTACTTC. Its translation is CASSGSGTSGGTQYF. Drawing the rest from reference TRBV9 and TRBJ2-5, the complete variable domain is DSGVTQTPKHLITATGQRVTLRCSPRSGDLSVYWYQQSLDQGLQFLIQYYNGEERAKGNILERFSAQQFPDLHSELNLSSLELGDSALYFCASSGSGTSGGTQYFGPGTRLLVL.

J is TRBJ1-2 and V is TRBV7-6; 10 nucleotides agree with TRBD1. Per germline, CDR1 SGHVS and CDR2 FNYEAQ. The CDR3 runs to 15 residues. Unmatched junction bases numbered 3, after V lost 5 bases and J lost 0 bases. CDR3 coding DNA: TGTGCCAGCAGCCAGGGGACAGGGGCTAACTATGGCTACACCTTC. Its protein product is CASSQGTGANYGYTF.

CDR3 sequence: CASSLAKGQVNEKLFF. CDR3 nucleotide sequence: TGTGCCAGCAGCTTGGCAAAAGGACAAGTGAATGAAAAACTGTTTTTT. The chain is built from TRBV5-5 and TRBJ1-4; tentatively, D is TRBD1 (5 bases). Per the germline V gene, CDR1 is SGHKS and CDR2 is YYEKEE (reference sequence). V shed 0 bases and J shed 5 bases, with 14 bases lying between them. The CDR3 spans 16 residues.

The gene calls are TRBV6-1 and TRBJ2-1; 12 nucleotides align to TRBD1. The CDR3 has 14 residues. Germline assignment: CDR1 MNHNS and CDR2 SASEGT. Germline trimming cut 7 bases from V and 7 bases from J; bases unmatched to any gene: 5. The CDR3 here is CASIGTGGENEQFF. DNA of the CDR3: TGTGCCAGCATCGGGACAGGGGGCGAAAATGAGCAGTTCTTC.

The V gene is TRBV5-1, the J gene TRBJ1-1; a possible D gene is TRBD1 (5 bases). Germline-derived CDR1 and CDR2 are SGHRS and YFSETQ. V shed 2 bases and J shed 5 bases, with 13 bases lying between them. The CDR3 has 14 amino acids. CDR3 loop: CASSFERGITEAFF. CDR3 DNA: TGCGCCAGCAGCTTTGAAAGGGGTATAACTGAAGCTTTCTTT.

This clone was picked up a small number of times. For the CDR3, the DNA is TGTGCCAGCAGCCGATGGACTAGGCGGGGGAGTCAAGAGACCCAGTACTTC. Its translation: CASSRWTRRGSQETQYF. The chain links TRBV5-8 to TRBJ2-5, with 7 bases identical to TRBD2. Germline CDR1 is SGHTS and CDR2 is YDEGEE. The CDR3 loop spans 17 amino acids. V shed 4 bases and J 2 bases; nucleotides not matched to a gene: 14.

This chain uses TRBV30 with TRBJ1-1, with D maybe TRBD1 (6 bases). Germline V CDR1 and CDR2: GTSNPN, SVGIG (reference sequence). The CDR3 loop spans 12 amino acids. Between the trimmed V and J ends, which lost 3 bases and 6 bases, there was a span of 11 bases. The CDR3 is CAWSRQVAEAFF. The CDR3 DNA follows: TGTGCCTGGAGCCGACAGGTCGCTGAAGCTTTCTTT.